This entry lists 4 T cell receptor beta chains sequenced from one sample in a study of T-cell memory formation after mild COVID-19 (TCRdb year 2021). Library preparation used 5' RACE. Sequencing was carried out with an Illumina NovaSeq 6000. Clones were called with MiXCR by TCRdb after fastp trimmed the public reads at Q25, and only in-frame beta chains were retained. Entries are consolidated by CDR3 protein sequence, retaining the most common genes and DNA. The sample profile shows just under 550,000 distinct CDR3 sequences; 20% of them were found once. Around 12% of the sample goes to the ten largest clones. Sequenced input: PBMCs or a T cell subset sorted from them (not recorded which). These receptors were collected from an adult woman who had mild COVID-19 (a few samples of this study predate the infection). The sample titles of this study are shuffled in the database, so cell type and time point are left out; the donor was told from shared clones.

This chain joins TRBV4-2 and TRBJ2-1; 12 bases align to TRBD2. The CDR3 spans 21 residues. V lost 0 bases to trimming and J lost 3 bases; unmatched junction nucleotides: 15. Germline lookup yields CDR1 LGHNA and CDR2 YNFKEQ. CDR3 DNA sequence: TGTGCCAGCAGCCAAGATCCCCTAGCGGGAGGGTACAAACCCAACTACAATGAGCAGTTCTTC. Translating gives CASSQDPLAGGYKPNYNEQFF.

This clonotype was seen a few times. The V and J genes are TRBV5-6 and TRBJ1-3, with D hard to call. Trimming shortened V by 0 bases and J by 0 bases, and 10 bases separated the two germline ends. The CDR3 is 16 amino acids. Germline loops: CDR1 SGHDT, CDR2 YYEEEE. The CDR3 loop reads CASSLGQTSSGNTIYF. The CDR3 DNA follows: TGTGCCAGCAGCTTGGGGCAGACGAGCTCTGGAAACACCATATATTTT. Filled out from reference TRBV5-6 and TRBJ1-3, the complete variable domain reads DAGVTQSPTHLIKTRGQQVTLRCSPKSGHDTVSWYQQALGQGPQFIFQYYEEEERQRGNFPDRFSGHQFPNYSSELNVNALLLGDSALYLCASSLGQTSSGNTIYFGEGSWLTVV.

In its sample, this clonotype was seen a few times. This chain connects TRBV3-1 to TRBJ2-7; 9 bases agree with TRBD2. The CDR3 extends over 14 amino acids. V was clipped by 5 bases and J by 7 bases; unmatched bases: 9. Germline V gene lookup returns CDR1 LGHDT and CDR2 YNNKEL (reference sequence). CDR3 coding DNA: TGTGCCAGCAGCGCGACTAGCGGCATAGTGGAGCAGTACTTC. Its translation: CASSATSGIVEQYF.

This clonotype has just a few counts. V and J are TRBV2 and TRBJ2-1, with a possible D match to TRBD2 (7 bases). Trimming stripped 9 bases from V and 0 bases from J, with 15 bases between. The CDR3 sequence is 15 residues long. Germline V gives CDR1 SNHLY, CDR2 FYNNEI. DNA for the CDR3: TGTGCCAGAGGGGGGGCAGGACCCTCCTACAATGAGCAGTTCTTC. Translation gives CARGGAGPSYNEQFF.